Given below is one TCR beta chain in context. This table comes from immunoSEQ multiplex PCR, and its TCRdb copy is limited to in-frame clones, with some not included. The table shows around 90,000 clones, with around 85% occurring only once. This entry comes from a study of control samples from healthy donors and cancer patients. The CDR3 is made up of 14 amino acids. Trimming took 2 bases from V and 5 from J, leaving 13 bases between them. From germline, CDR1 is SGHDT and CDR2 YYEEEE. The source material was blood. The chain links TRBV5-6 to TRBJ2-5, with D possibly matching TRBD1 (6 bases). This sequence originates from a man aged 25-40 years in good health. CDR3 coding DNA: TGTGCCAGCAGCTTACTATTAAGGGGGGAGACCCAGTACTTC. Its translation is CASSLLLRGETQYF.